These 32 T cell receptor beta chains came from one sample sequenced in a study of T cells in Graves' hyperthyroidism and ophthalmopathy. Researchers amplified the TCR beta CDR3 regions from RNA transcripts. Researchers ran a first-round RT-PCR on the TCR CDR3 using the HTBI primer set. TCRdb reanalysed the multiplex PCR reads using MiXCR and keeps one entry per CDR3 protein. The table has a few hundred thousand distinct CDR3 sequences, about a fifth seen once. Sample: blood. The source of these receptors is a woman aged 18 to 35 with Graves' hyperthyroidism.

This CDR3 is CASSGTSGFDIMIRETQYF. The CDR3 DNA follows: TGTGCCAGCAGCGGTACTAGCGGGTTCGATATAATGATTCGGGAGACCCAGTACTTC. The gene calls are TRBV4-2 and TRBJ2-5; TRBD2 matches 9 bases. The CDR3 length is 19 residues. The germline gives CDR1 LGHNA, CDR2 YNFKEQ. V was clipped by 5 bases and J by 5 bases; unmatched bases: 21.

This chain links TRBV18 with TRBJ2-7; D gene unclear. V was cut by 1 base and J by 2 bases, with 9 bases left in between. CDR3 size: 14 residues. The germline V gene has CDR1 KGHSH and CDR2 LQKENI. The CDR3 DNA reads TGTGCCAGCTCACCACGACAAGGTGCCTACGAGCAGTACTTC. As protein: CASSPRQGAYEQYF.

V is TRBV2 and J is TRBJ1-1; D ambiguous. V was clipped by 3 bases and J by 0 bases, with 17 bases between them. The CDR3 extends over 17 amino acids. In germline, CDR1 is SNHLY, CDR2 FYNNEI. The CDR3, as DNA: TGTGCCAGCAGTGATTTCACAGAAACATTCATGAACACTGAAGCTTTCTTT. Its protein is CASSDFTETFMNTEAFF.

Only a few counts were recorded for this clonotype. The V call is TRBV7-9, the J call TRBJ1-2, with TRBD1 as a possible D gene (5 bases). V lost 3 bases to trimming and J lost 4 bases, with 9 bases between them. The CDR3 runs 13 residues. Germline CDR1 is SEHNR and CDR2 is FQNEAQ (reference sequence). The CDR3 DNA sequence: TGTGCCAGCAGCTTCCCGACAGCCTATGGCTACACCTTC. It translates to CASSFPTAYGYTF.

The V call is TRBV29-1, the J call TRBJ1-5; tentative D call: TRBD1 (5 bases). Trimming removed 4 bases at V and 5 bases at J, with 9 bases between. CDR3 length: 12 residues. Germline V CDR1 and CDR2: SQVTM, ANQGSEA. The CDR3 DNA is TGCAGCGTTGGGGCCAGGGATCAGCCCCAGCATTTT. It is translated as CSVGARDQPQHF.

V gene TRBV5-1 combines with J gene TRBJ2-7; weak D call: TRBD1 (5 bases). V was shortened by 0 bases and J by 3 bases, with 13 bases between the two germline ends. Germline assignment: CDR1 SGHRS and CDR2 YFSETQ. CDR3 size: 15 residues. The CDR3 nucleotides are TGCGCCAGCAGCTTGGAGGGGCCCCCCTACTACGAGCAGTACTTC. Residues: CASSLEGPPYYEQYF.

This clonotype was observed at least ten times. The chain carries TRBV2 and TRBJ2-4, with D possibly matching TRBD2 (6 bases). The CDR3 runs 15 residues. Germline CDR1 and CDR2: SNHLY and FYNNEI. V lost 4 bases, J lost 0 bases, and 10 bases lay in between. As DNA, the CDR3 is TGTGCCAGCAGTGCCCTGGGGGGAGCCAAAAACATTCAGTACTTC. It encodes CASSALGGAKNIQYF.

At least ten counts were recorded for this clonotype. The chain uses TRBV5-1 and TRBJ2-7, with D perhaps matching TRBD1 (7 bases). CDR1 is SGHRS, CDR2 YFSETQ, per germline. The ends were cut back, 1 base at V and 5 bases at J, with 16 bases in the middle. The CDR3 extends over 15 amino acids. The CDR3 is CASSLYDRDSNEQYF. The CDR3 region has the DNA TGCGCCAGCAGCTTGTACGACAGGGACTCTAACGAGCAGTACTTC.

This clonotype appeared many times. The V gene is TRBV5-1, the J gene TRBJ1-2, with D unclear. The V gene's germline CDR1 is SGHRS and CDR2 YFSETQ. CDR3 length: 15 residues. V gave up 0 bases and J gave up 2 bases, with 11 bases separating them. The CDR3 DNA follows: TGCGCCAGCAGCTTGGGGCCCGGGGAAAACTATGGCTACACCTTC. Its translation is CASSLGPGENYGYTF.

This clonotype was detected many times. This chain uses TRBV24-1 with TRBJ2-5; tentatively, D is TRBD1 or TRBD2 (7 bases each). With 5 bases removed from V and 4 bases from J, the gap between germline ends came to 19 bases. Germline V gene sequence: CDR1 KGHDR, CDR2 SFDVKD. The CDR3 sequence is 16 residues long. The CDR3 loop reads CATSGFLQGRGETQYF. The CDR3 region has the DNA TGTGCCACCAGTGGCTTCCTACAGGGGAGGGGAGAGACCCAGTACTTC.

This clonotype has just a few counts. J is TRBJ2-5 and V is TRBV20-1; 9 nucleotides align to TRBD1. The germline CDR1 and CDR2 sequences are DFQATT and SNEGSKA (reference sequence). The CDR3 covers 15 residues. V lost 3 bases and J lost 2; bases outside the gene matches: 7. The CDR3 DNA reads TGCAGTGCTAGGAAGGACAGGGGTCCTCAAGAGACCCAGTACTTC. Amino acid sequence: CSARKDRGPQETQYF.

The rearrangement links TRBV7-2 to TRBJ1-3; TRBD1 matches at 8 bases. The CDR3 totals 15 residues. The ends lost 5 bases at V and 5 bases at J; junction bases unmatched: 8. Germline loops: CDR1 SGHTA, CDR2 FQGNSA. The CDR3 nucleotides read TGTGCCAGCAGCCTGGCCGGACAGGGTCGAAACACCATATATTTT. It specifies CASSLAGQGRNTIYF.

At least ten counts were recorded for this clonotype. The CDR3 is CASSQERGLGNTEAFF. DNA for the CDR3: TGTGCCAGCAGCCAAGAAAGGGGGCTTGGGAACACTGAAGCTTTCTTT. This sequence joins TRBV3-1 and TRBJ1-1; 7 nucleotides match TRBD1. Germline CDR1 is LGHDT and CDR2 is YNNKEL (reference sequence). J lost 1 base, V lost 0 bases, and 5 bases had no gene match. The CDR3 runs to 16 residues.

This clonotype was seen a few times. The chain has TRBV30 and TRBJ2-5, with TRBD1 matching 8 bases. V was pared by 5 bases and J by 5 bases, with 10 bases of the junction left unmatched. Germline CDR1 GTSNPN, CDR2 SVGIG (reference sequence). The CDR3 spans 14 residues. Here the CDR3 reads CAWCRGPRSETQYF. The CDR3 DNA reads as TGTGCCTGGTGCAGGGGGCCACGGTCCGAGACCCAGTACTTC.

This clonotype has at least ten counts. The chain recombines TRBV5-1 with TRBJ2-7; TRBD1 might be the D (5 bases). Germline CDR1 and CDR2: SGHRS and YFSETQ. Trimming stripped 4 bases from V and 7 bases from J, with 15 bases between. This CDR3 region has 13 residues. The CDR3 is CASSAGPFEEQYF. The CDR3 DNA is TGCGCCAGCAGCGCAGGGCCTTTTGAGGAGCAGTACTTC.

This clonotype was picked up many times. The gene calls are TRBV20-1 and TRBJ2-5; D might be TRBD1 or TRBD2, each matching 6 bases. The CDR3 is 14 amino acids. The V gene lost 5 bases and the J gene lost 4 bases, with 17 bases spanning the gap. Germline values: CDR1 DFQATT, CDR2 SNEGSKA (reference sequence). The CDR3 reads CSARSTGARETQYF. CDR3 sequence (DNA): TGCAGTGCTCGCTCGACGGGGGCGCGAGAGACCCAGTACTTC.

The sample holds many counts of this clonotype. CDR3 protein: CASSYRSKGNQPQHF. The CDR3 DNA reads TGTGCCAGCAGTTACCGATCCAAGGGCAATCAGCCCCAGCATTTT. The V and J genes are TRBV6-5 and TRBJ1-5; D is undetermined. V was shortened by 2 bases and J by 2 bases, with 10 bases between the two germline ends. In germline, CDR1 is MNHEY, CDR2 SVGAGI. The CDR3 loop spans 15 amino acids.

Turning to this clonotype: A clone one base away is much larger, so this may be a read error. CDR3: CASSDAGGGAKNIKYF. The CDR3, as DNA: TGTGCCAGCAGTGATGCAGGCGGGGGGGCCAAAAACATTAAGTACTTC. The chain joins TRBV6-1 to TRBJ2-4; 9 bases map to TRBD2. The CDR3 loop spans 16 amino acids. From germline, CDR1 is MNHNS and CDR2 SASEGT.

Notes on this clonotype: The CDR3 ends on some other residue instead of the conserved phenylalanine or tryptophan, so this is likely a read error. The chain uses TRBV18 and TRBJ1-1, with a tentative D call TRBD1 (5 bases). Germline V lookup: CDR1 KGHSH, CDR2 LQKENI. This CDR3 has 13 amino acids. The germline V and J ends were trimmed by 6 bases and 7 bases, with 15 bases remaining between them. In nucleotides, the CDR3 is TGTGCCAGCTCTCCAAAGGGACCGCATGAAGCTTTCTAT. This translates into CASSPKGPHEAFY.

This clonotype was found many times. V is TRBV20-1 and J is TRBJ1-5; tentative D call: TRBD1 (6 bases). CDR1 and CDR2 (germline): DFQATT, SNEGSKA (reference sequence). Trimming pared 1 base from V and 4 bases from J, leaving 11 bases between. The CDR3 runs to 14 residues. This CDR3 is CSARGGQQNQPQHF. The DNA of the CDR3 is TGCAGTGCTAGAGGTGGACAGCAAAATCAGCCCCAGCATTTT.

This clonotype was seen many times. V and J are TRBV12-3 or TRBV12-4 and TRBJ2-5; no firm D call. Trimming stripped 2 bases from V and 0 bases from J, with 7 bases between. The length of the CDR3 is 14 residues. The CDR3 loop is CASSLKSYQETQYF. The CDR3 nucleotides read TGTGCCAGCAGTTTAAAAAGTTACCAAGAGACCCAGTACTTC.

The chain has TRBV28 and TRBJ2-5; 12 bases fit TRBD2. The CDR3 spans 15 residues. Germline-derived CDR1 and CDR2 are MDHEN and SYDVKM. V shed 5 bases, J shed 6 bases, and the junction held 7 bases outside the gene matches. The DNA of the CDR3 is TGTGCCAGCAGTCAACTAGCGGGGGGTGGAAAGACCCAGTACTTC. The encoded protein is CASSQLAGGGKTQYF. Complete variable domain (other parts from reference TRBV28 and TRBJ2-5): DVKVTQSSRYLVKRTGEKVFLECVQDMDHENMFWYRQDPGLGLRLIYFSYDVKMKEKGDIPEGYSVSREKKERFSLILESASTNQTSMYLCASSQLAGGGKTQYFGPGTRLLVL.

This clonotype came up many times. This chain connects TRBV7-9 to TRBJ2-5, with a tentative D call TRBD1 (5 bases). The germline V gene encodes CDR1 SEHNR and CDR2 FQNEAQ (reference sequence). This CDR3 has 13 residues. V was clipped by 8 bases and J by 5 bases, with 15 bases between them. CDR3 DNA sequence: TGTGCCAGCGGACATGACAAGAGTGAGACCCAGTACTTC. Translated: CASGHDKSETQYF. Together with reference TRBV7-9 and TRBJ2-5, the CDR3 gives the full variable domain: DTGVSQNPRHKITKRGQNVTFRCDPISEHNRLYWYRQTLGQGPEFLTYFQNEAQLEKSRLLSDRFSAERPKGSFSTLEIQRTEQGDSAMYLCASGHDKSETQYFGPGTRLLVL.

At least ten counts were recorded for this clonotype. The gene calls are TRBV7-8 and TRBJ1-1; perhaps TRBD1 as D (5 bases). The V end was cut by 9 bases, the J end by 3 bases, with 11 bases between. The length of the CDR3 is 12 residues. Germline CDR1 and CDR2: SGHVS and FQNEAQ. Here the CDR3 reads CARGGGDTEAFF. In DNA form, the CDR3 reads TGTGCCAGGGGGGGTGGGGACACTGAAGCTTTCTTT. Full variable domain (remainder filled in from reference TRBV7-8 and TRBJ1-1): GAGVSQSPRYKVAKRGQDVALRCDPISGHVSLFWYQQALGQGPEFLTYFQNEAQLDKSGLPSDRFFAERPEGSVSTLKIQRTQQEDSAVYLCARGGGDTEAFFGQGTRLTVV.

This clonotype was seen ten or more times. The gene calls are TRBV20-1 and TRBJ2-7; a weak D match, TRBD2 (6 bases). The CDR3 is 15 amino acids. Germline V gene data show CDR1 as DFQATT and CDR2 as SNEGSKA (reference sequence). V lost 0 bases and J 6 bases, leaving 18 bases between the germline ends. CDR3 sequence (DNA): TGCAGTGCTAGAGATCCGTCGAGACTAGAATTCGAGCAGTACTTC. Protein: CSARDPSRLEFEQYF.

This clonotype was detected many times. V is TRBV29-1 and J is TRBJ2-5; D gene uncertain. Trimming left V 1 base short and J 2 bases short, with 14 bases between. The germline V gene has CDR1 SQVTM and CDR2 ANQGSEA. The CDR3 has 15 residues. CDR3 in amino acids: CSVEVHLRRQETQYF. CDR3 DNA: TGCAGCGTTGAAGTCCACCTACGACGGCAAGAGACCCAGTACTTC.

This clonotype was observed at least ten times. V is TRBV20-1 and J is TRBJ2-2; perhaps TRBD2 as D (6 bases). Germline lookup yields CDR1 DFQATT and CDR2 SNEGSKA (reference sequence). This CDR3 has 14 residues. The V end was cut by 6 bases, the J end by 4 bases, with 15 bases between. CDR3 loop: CSALSGDVTGELFF. CDR3 DNA: TGCAGTGCCCTTTCGGGGGACGTCACCGGGGAGCTGTTTTTT.

In its sample, this clonotype was seen many times. The genes are TRBV6-5 and TRBJ1-2, with D maybe TRBD1 (5 bases). V lost 2 bases, J lost 4 bases, and 14 bases lay in between. The CDR3 sequence is 15 residues long. CDR1 and CDR2 (germline): MNHEY, SVGAGI. CDR3 nucleotide sequence: TGTGCCAGCAGTTACAGTGGCAGGGCCCTCTATGGCTACACCTTC. It translates to CASSYSGRALYGYTF.

This clonotype was observed a few times. The J gene is TRBJ1-2, the V gene TRBV18; D uncertain. Germline assignment: CDR1 KGHSH and CDR2 LQKENI. The CDR3 has 14 residues. V lost 0 bases to trimming and J lost 4 bases, with 9 bases between them. This CDR3 reads CASSPPSRGYGYTF. The CDR3 region has the DNA TGTGCCAGCTCACCACCCAGCCGTGGCTATGGCTACACCTTC.

This clonotype was counted many times. The chain employs TRBV5-1 and TRBJ2-7; the match to TRBD1 covers 10 bases. V lost 4 bases and J lost 5; bases outside the gene matches: 6. CDR3 length: 14 residues. Looked up from germline, CDR1 is SGHRS and CDR2 is YFSETQ. The CDR3 coding sequence is TGCGCCAGCAGCCCGGACAGGGGGGGCCACGAGCAGTACTTC. It encodes CASSPDRGGHEQYF.

In this sample, this clonotype turned up many times. The chain employs TRBV12-3 or TRBV12-4 and TRBJ2-3; D is tentatively TRBD1 or TRBD2 (5 bases each). Trimming pared 1 base from V and 2 bases from J, leaving 7 bases between. The CDR3 has 14 amino acids. Here the CDR3 DNA reads TGTGCCAGCAGTTTAGGAGGGGACACAGATACGCAGTATTTT. It yields the protein CASSLGGDTDTQYF.

This clonotype was observed many times. The CDR3 loop is CASSWLRGINGYTF. The CDR3 region has the DNA TGTGCCAGCAGTTGGTTAAGAGGGATCAATGGCTACACCTTC. The J gene is TRBJ1-2, the V gene TRBV12-3 or TRBV12-4; D gene unclear. The V and J ends lost 4 bases and 6 bases respectively, with 15 bases between them. The CDR3 runs to 14 residues.